The entry below gives a single T cell receptor beta chain sequence along with its context. Its cognate antigen is unknown. Germline V gene data show CDR1 as SGDLS and CDR2 as YYNGEE. The CDR3 totals 14 residues. V was cut by 1 base and J by 10 bases, with 14 bases left in between. This sample was included in a study of T cells in Graves' hyperthyroidism and ophthalmopathy. Study details: Peripheral blood was taken when the disease was first diagnosed, before any treatment began.

Study observations and caveats: Blood held most thyroid clonotypes expanded above 0.001 frequency.

RNA transcripts provided the source from which TCR beta CDR3 regions were amplified. A set of HTBI primers served as the primers for a first-round RT-PCR of the TCR CDR3. MiXCR was run by TCRdb on the multiplex PCR reads, yielding one entry per CDR3 protein. The profile shows approximately 260,000 distinct CDR3 sequences, around 15% of them singletons. Using around 10 ml of fresh peripheral blood, PBMCs were prepared. This chain connects TRBV9 to TRBJ1-4; maybe TRBD1 (6 bases). The sequenced material came from blood. This sequence was found in a woman aged 50 to 65 with Graves' hyperthyroidism that later progressed to Graves' ophthalmopathy. The CDR3 here is CASSVWAGDGKLFF. Here the CDR3 DNA reads TGTGCCAGCAGCGTATGGGCAGGGGACGGAAAACTGTTTTTT.